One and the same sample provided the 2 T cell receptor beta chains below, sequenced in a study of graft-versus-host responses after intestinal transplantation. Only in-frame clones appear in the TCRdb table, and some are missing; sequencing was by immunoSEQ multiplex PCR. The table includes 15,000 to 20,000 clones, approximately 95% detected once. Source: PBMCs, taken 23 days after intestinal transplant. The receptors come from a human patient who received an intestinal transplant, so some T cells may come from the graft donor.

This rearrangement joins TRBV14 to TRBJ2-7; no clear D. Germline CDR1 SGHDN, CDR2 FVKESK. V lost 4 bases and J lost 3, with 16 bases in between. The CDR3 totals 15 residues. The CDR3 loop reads CASSLGIPRFYEQYF. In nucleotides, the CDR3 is TGTGCCAGCAGCCTGGGCATCCCACGCTTCTACGAGCAGTACTTC.

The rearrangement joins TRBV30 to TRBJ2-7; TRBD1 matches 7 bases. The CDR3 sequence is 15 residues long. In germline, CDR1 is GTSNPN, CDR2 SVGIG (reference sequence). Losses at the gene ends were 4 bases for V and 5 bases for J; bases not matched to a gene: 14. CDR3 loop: CAWTKEIDREDEQYF. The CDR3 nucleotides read TGTGCCTGGACCAAGGAAATCGACAGGGAAGACGAGCAGTACTTC.